These 14 T cell receptor beta chains were sequenced from one sample in a study of cytomegalovirus exposure and HLA in healthy donors. Primers included in the PCR were 60 Vbeta and 13 Jbeta primers. Sequencing was performed with immunoSEQ multiplex PCR; in TCRdb, only in-frame clones are kept and a portion is missing. This sample has 90,000 to 95,000 clones, with around 80% found just once. Sequencing was carried out using PBMCs. The receptors derive from a man aged 25-45 years in good health and CMV-seronegative.

This chain links TRBV28 with TRBJ1-5; 7 nucleotides agree with TRBD1. The CDR3 is 13 amino acids. In germline, CDR1 is MDHEN, CDR2 SYDVKM. The trim removed 3 bases at V and 9 bases at J, leaving 5 bases unmatched. Here the CDR3 reads CASSFTGVRPQHF. Here the CDR3 DNA reads TGTGCCAGCAGTTTTACAGGGGTGCGGCCCCAGCATTTT.

The rearrangement links TRBV4-2 to TRBJ2-7, with TRBD1 matching over 9 bases. Germline CDR1 LGHNA, CDR2 YNFKEQ. The CDR3 consists of 16 residues. V trimming: 3 bases; J trimming: 4 bases; junction bases outside the gene matches: 10. Here the CDR3 reads CASSHPSGQGKYEQYF. For the CDR3, the DNA is TGTGCCAGCAGCCATCCATCGGGACAGGGAAAATACGAGCAGTACTTC.

The rearrangement uses TRBV27 and TRBJ2-2; no definite D call. Germline CDR1 is MNHEY and CDR2 is SMNVEV (reference sequence). V was trimmed by 3 bases and J by 3 bases, leaving 5 bases between them. The length of the CDR3 is 13 residues. The CDR3 sequence is CASSFYYTGELFF. The DNA for the CDR3 is TGTGCCAGCAGTTTCTACTACACCGGGGAGCTGTTTTTT.

This clone has just a few counts. CDR3 DNA sequence: TGTGCCAGCAGCACCCTCGACAGGGTGTTTGACAAAGCTTTCTTT. Its translation is CASSTLDRVFDKAFF. The V call is TRBV5-6, the J call TRBJ1-1; 7 bases line up with TRBD1. V lost 4 bases to trimming and J lost 9 bases; unmatched junction nucleotides: 15. CDR3 length: 15 residues. Germline V gene lookup returns CDR1 SGHDT and CDR2 YYEEEE.

The V gene is TRBV5-3, the J gene TRBJ2-1; TRBD2 agrees at 9 bases. TRBV5-3 is an ORF, and what it does is uncertain. After removal of 2 bases from V and 9 bases from J, the junction contained 9 bases not matched to a gene. The CDR3 extends over 15 amino acids. The CDR3 bases are TGTGCCAGAAGCTTCCGCGGGGGGGCTGACAGTGAGCAGTTCTTC. Amino acids: CARSFRGGADSEQFF.

The chain carries TRBV7-8 and TRBJ2-7; 8 bases line up with TRBD1. This CDR3 region has 14 residues. Germline V gene lookup returns CDR1 SGHVS and CDR2 FQNEAQ. Germline trimming cut 6 bases from V and 3 bases from J; bases unmatched to any gene: 7. CDR3 sequence: CASRAGTGHYEQYF. The CDR3 coding sequence is TGTGCCAGCAGGGCCGGGACAGGACACTACGAGCAGTACTTC.

This clone is termed medium-sized. The chain joins TRBV5-1 to TRBJ2-1; 7 positions agree with TRBD1. This CDR3 has 13 residues. Trimming cost V 4 bases and J 4 bases; bases outside gene matches: 2. The germline V gene encodes CDR1 SGHRS and CDR2 YFSETQ. CDR3 DNA: TGCGCCAGCAGCCGGGACAGTTACAATGAGCAGTTCTTC. It codes for CASSRDSYNEQFF.

V and J are TRBV6-1 and TRBJ1-1; perhaps TRBD1 as D (6 bases). CDR1 is MNHNS and CDR2 is SASEGT in the germline V gene. The V end was cut by 8 bases, the J end by 4 bases, with 17 bases between. This CDR3 has 14 residues. This CDR3 reads CASVLQGRGTEAFF. The CDR3 nucleotides read TGTGCCAGCGTTTTACAGGGTCGGGGCACTGAAGCTTTCTTT.

The chain uses TRBV11-2 and TRBJ2-5; 10 bases line up with TRBD2. The CDR3 extends over 15 amino acids. Germline lookup yields CDR1 SGHAT and CDR2 FQNNGV. Trimming at V came to 6 bases and at J to 2 bases, leaving 6 bases not matched to a gene. The CDR3: CASRESGGGQETQYF. The CDR3 DNA follows: TGTGCCAGCAGGGAGAGCGGGGGGGGACAAGAGACCCAGTACTTC.

The V gene is TRBV5-1, the J gene TRBJ1-3; D gene ambiguous. The CDR3 totals 15 residues. Trimming shortened V by 0 bases and J by 8 bases, and 15 bases separated the two germline ends. Germline CDR1 and CDR2: SGHRS and YFSETQ. The CDR3 protein is CASSLEGFKGDTIYF. The DNA of the CDR3 is TGCGCCAGCAGCTTGGAAGGGTTTAAGGGAGACACCATATATTTT.

The chain carries TRBV5-6 and TRBJ1-4, with 9 bases fitting TRBD1. Germline V gives CDR1 SGHDT, CDR2 YYEEEE. Losses at the gene ends were 6 bases for V and 7 bases for J; bases not matched to a gene: 13. The CDR3 is 16 amino acids. Here the CDR3 reads CASTARGGQGAEKLFF. The CDR3 nucleotides read TGTGCCAGCACTGCACGTGGGGGACAGGGCGCTGAAAAACTGTTTTTT.

The J gene is TRBJ2-5, the V gene TRBV7-3, with 7 bases fitting TRBD1. The V gene's germline CDR1 is SGHTA and CDR2 FQGTGA. The CDR3 runs 15 residues. V gave up 5 bases and J gave up 5 bases; unmatched junction bases: 11. The CDR3 region has the DNA TGTGCCAGCAGCGAAAGGGCGACAGGGTGGGAGACCCAGTACTTC. Protein: CASSERATGWETQYF.

This clone was seen a few times. The chain links TRBV6-1 to TRBJ2-1; 7 nucleotides align to TRBD2. The CDR3 contains 18 residues. Germline CDR1 and CDR2: MNHNS and SASEGT. The V and J ends lost 0 bases and 4 bases, in that order; junction bases with no gene match: 12. CDR3 nucleotide sequence: TGTGCCAGCAGTGAAGCGCGGTTGCGGGAGTCTTGGTACAATGAGCAGTTCTTC. It specifies CASSEARLRESWYNEQFF.

The chain is built from TRBV11-2 and TRBJ2-5; D is perhaps TRBD2 (7 bases). Germline CDR1 and CDR2: SGHAT and FQNNGV. This CDR3 spans 16 amino acids. The germline V and J ends were trimmed by 5 bases and 4 bases, with 20 bases remaining between them. CDR3 bases: TGTGCCAGCAGCCCGGGGGGCACCGGACAAGGAGAGACCCAGTACTTC. Amino acids: CASSPGGTGQGETQYF.